The source of this T cell receptor (beta chain) is a study of shared clonotypes between healthy human individuals. Overall study context: CD4 naive cells filled three plates per donor, CD4 memory three, CD8 naive two and CD8 memory one. Findings and caveats of the study: Only blood was sampled; tissue repertoires likely differ. Clonotype sharing across donors was expected to vary with sequencing depth.

CD4+ cells yielded CD45RA+ naive and CD45RA-negative memory subsets. This table comes from immunoSEQ multiplex PCR, and its TCRdb copy is limited to in-frame clones, with some not included. The table has about 1 million clones, roughly 75% seen once. Details on this clone: Its antigen is as yet unknown.

The sample comprised memory CD4+ T cells sorted from blood. Described subset: CD45RA-negative fraction. The TCR was taken from a man aged 18 to 30 in good health.

For the CDR3, the DNA is TGTGCCAGCAGCTTAGCGACCTATAGGGCCTACAATGAGCAGTTCTTC. Translation gives CASSLATYRAYNEQFF. The V call is TRBV11-2, the J call TRBJ2-1; no clear D gene. V dropped 1 base and J dropped 2 bases, with 12 bases sitting between them. CDR1 and CDR2 (germline): SGHAT, FQNNGV. This CDR3 is built from 16 residues.